The next 26 T cell receptor beta chains were all read from a single sample in a study of T cell changes during pregnancy in multiple sclerosis. Assay: immunoSEQ multiplex PCR; the TCRdb copy retains only in-frame clones and omits some. The sample holds some 100,000 clones, 85% to 95% seen once. Specimen: peripheral blood, collected in the second trimester of pregnancy. All receptors derive from a female donor with multiple sclerosis, enrolled in a pregnancy study.

As concerns this clone: At one end, the junction sequence differs from germline, possibly due to a read error. The gene calls are TRBV28 and TRBJ2-7; 12 positions match TRBD1. This CDR3 contains 15 residues. CDR1 and CDR2 from the germline V gene are MDHEN and SYDVKM. In DNA, the CDR3 is TGTACCAGCACCCTCAGTGGGACAGGGGGCCACGAGCAGTACTTC. This translates into CTSTLSGTGGHEQYF.

The chain combines TRBV7-9 with TRBJ2-3, with D hard to call. Per the germline V gene, CDR1 is SEHNR and CDR2 is FQNEAQ (reference sequence). The CDR3 has 17 residues. The V end lost 2 bases, the J end lost 11 bases, and 26 bases lay between the germline ends. The CDR3 DNA is TGTGCCAGCAGCTTACCCCCGACGGCCCCTCGCGGTCCGGGGCAGTATTTT. It specifies CASSLPPTAPRGPGQYF.

This chain connects TRBV19 to TRBJ1-5, with TRBD1 matching over 11 bases. V shed 6 bases and J 5 bases; nucleotides not matched to a gene: 6. The germline V gene encodes CDR1 LNHDA and CDR2 SQIVND (reference sequence). This CDR3 is built from 15 residues. The CDR3: CASRFRDRGDQPQHF. The CDR3 coding sequence is TGTGCCAGTAGATTCCGGGACAGGGGGGATCAGCCCCAGCATTTT.

The count of this clone is one. This chain links TRBV6-1 with TRBJ1-2, with D unclear. Trimming removed 6 bases at V and 6 bases at J, with 14 bases between. CDR1 MNHNS and CDR2 SASEGT come from the germline V gene. The CDR3 extends over 13 amino acids. The CDR3 is CASRDSPADGYTF. The CDR3 DNA reads TGTGCCAGCAGGGACTCCCCTGCGGATGGCTACACCTTC.

This clone was seen just once. The gene calls are TRBV11-3 and TRBJ2-5, with 12 bases identical to TRBD2. CDR3 length: 16 residues. J gave up 1 base and V 5 bases, and 5 bases lay outside the gene matches. Per germline, CDR1 SGHNT and CDR2 YENEEA. In DNA, the CDR3 is TGTGCCAGCAGCCCCGGACTAGCGGGGACCCAAGAGACCCAGTACTTC. This gives the protein CASSPGLAGTQETQYF.

This rearrangement joins TRBV7-8 to TRBJ2-7; 7 nucleotides match TRBD1. CDR3 length equals 13 residues. Germline lookup yields CDR1 SGHVS and CDR2 FQNEAQ. The V gene end was trimmed by 4 bases and the J gene end by 4 bases; junction bases not matched to a gene: 4. The CDR3 DNA reads TGTGCCAGCAGCTCACAGACAGGGTACGAGCAGTACTTC. Its protein product is CASSSQTGYEQYF.

V is TRBV7-2 and J is TRBJ2-7, with 13 nucleotides matching TRBD2. The CDR3 sequence is 17 residues long. CDR1 and CDR2 from the germline V gene are SGHTA and FQGNSA. J lost 2 bases, V lost 6 bases, and 10 bases had no gene match. This CDR3 is CASSLGLAGTGPYEQYF. The CDR3 DNA follows: TGTGCCAGCAGTCTGGGACTAGCGGGAACTGGCCCCTACGAGCAGTACTTC.

This clone was seen a few times. The J gene is TRBJ1-1, the V gene TRBV4-1; the match to TRBD1 covers 8 bases. V lost 1 base, J lost 1 base, and 2 bases stayed unmatched. The CDR3 is made up of 15 amino acids. Germline V gene lookup returns CDR1 MGHRA and CDR2 YSYEKL. The CDR3 reads CASSQAGGKNTEAFF. The CDR3 region has the DNA TGCGCCAGCAGCCAAGCAGGGGGCAAGAACACTGAAGCTTTCTTT.

The gene calls are TRBV29-1 and TRBJ2-1, with 7 bases fitting TRBD1. Germline CDR1 reads SQVTM; CDR2 reads ANQGSEA. J was trimmed by 4 bases and V by 6 bases; bases with no gene match: 6. The length of the CDR3 is 13 residues. The CDR3 is CSVDRTGYNEQFF. The CDR3 DNA reads TGCAGCGTGGATCGGACAGGTTACAATGAGCAGTTCTTC.

This clone has just a few counts. The chain employs TRBV7-9 and TRBJ1-5; D gene uncertain. Germline V lookup: CDR1 SEHNR, CDR2 FQNEAQ (reference sequence). This CDR3 is 15 amino acids long. The V and J ends lost 2 bases and 1 base respectively, with 9 bases between them. CDR3 sequence: CASSLTEGSNQPQHF. CDR3 nucleotide sequence: TGTGCCAGCAGCTTAACGGAGGGCAGCAATCAGCCCCAGCATTTT.

This chain joins TRBV5-1 and TRBJ2-5; 14 bases line up with TRBD2. With 7 bases clipped from V and 4 bases from J, the junction kept 6 bases outside the gene matches. This CDR3 is built from 15 residues. Germline CDR1 is SGHRS and CDR2 is YFSETQ. This chain's CDR3 is CASSRTSGGPETQYF. The CDR3 DNA reads TGCGCCAGCTCAAGGACTAGCGGGGGGCCAGAGACCCAGTACTTC.

The chain couples TRBV5-1 to TRBJ2-3, with 8 nucleotides matching TRBD1. Germline V gene data show CDR1 as SGHRS and CDR2 as YFSETQ. The CDR3 consists of 16 residues. With V trimmed by 0 bases and J by 4 bases, 7 bases remained unmatched. The CDR3 loop reads CASSLAPDRAADTQYF. CDR3 coding DNA: TGCGCCAGCAGCTTGGCACCGGACAGGGCGGCAGATACGCAGTATTTT.

CDR3 sequence reads: CASSRDRVYEQYF. The DNA of the CDR3 is TGTGCCAGCTCACGGGACAGGGTCTACGAGCAGTACTTC. The V call is TRBV18, the J call TRBJ2-7, with 9 bases that match TRBD1. V was pared by 4 bases and J by 3 bases, with 1 base of the junction left unmatched. This CDR3 has 13 residues. Germline V CDR1 and CDR2: KGHSH, LQKENI. Full variable domain (rest looked up from reference TRBV18 and TRBJ2-7): NAGVMQNPRHLVRRRGQEARLRCSPMKGHSHVYWYRQLPEEGLKFMVYLQKENIIDESGMPKERFSAEFPKEGPSILRIQQVVRGDSAAYFCASSRDRVYEQYFGPGTRLTVT.

V and J are TRBV5-6 and TRBJ2-7, with D maybe TRBD2 (6 bases). Trimming stripped 5 bases from V and 2 bases from J, with 14 bases between. The CDR3 runs 14 residues. The germline gives CDR1 SGHDT, CDR2 YYEEEE. The CDR3 here is CASSPGLGPYEQYF. The CDR3, as DNA: TGTGCCAGCAGTCCGGGACTGGGGCCCTACGAGCAGTACTTC.

In regard to this clone: The junction shows a germline mismatch at one end, possibly a read error. V is TRBV11-1 and J is TRBJ2-4; 10 nucleotides align to TRBD2. This CDR3 is 12 amino acids long. Germline CDR1 is SGHAT and CDR2 is FQDESV (reference sequence). The CDR3 loop reads CASSSGLAARSF. The CDR3 DNA follows: TGTGCCAGCAGCTCTGGACTAGCGGCGCGATCCTTC.

This clone appeared a single time. J is TRBJ1-4 and V is TRBV15; D is unresolved. Germline CDR1 LNHNV, CDR2 YYDKDF (reference sequence). The CDR3 consists of 12 residues. Trimming cost V 0 bases and J 10 bases, with 6 bases left between them. The CDR3 region has the DNA TGTGCCACCAGCAGAGAACCTAGAAAACTGTTTTTT. Translating it yields CATSREPRKLFF.

The rearrangement joins TRBV19 to TRBJ2-3; 11 bases line up with TRBD1. The germline V gene has CDR1 LNHDA and CDR2 SQIVND (reference sequence). The CDR3 length is 19 residues. With 3 bases clipped from V and 2 bases from J, the junction kept 13 bases outside the gene matches. CDR3 DNA: TGTGCCAGTAGTATGTACGGGACAGGGGGGTTCCTCTACACAGATACGCAGTATTTT. Residues: CASSMYGTGGFLYTDTQYF. The full variable domain, rest sourced from reference TRBV19 and TRBJ2-3, is DGGITQSPKYLFRKEGQNVTLSCEQNLNHDAMYWYRQDPGQGLRLIYYSQIVNDFQKGDIAEGYSVSREKKESFPLTVTSAQKNPTAFYLCASSMYGTGGFLYTDTQYFGPGTRLTVL.

This chain connects TRBV14 to TRBJ2-4; D might be TRBD2 (6 bases). This CDR3 has 16 residues. The germline V and J ends were trimmed by 0 bases and 0 bases, with 9 bases remaining between them. Germline loops: CDR1 SGHDN, CDR2 FVKESK. The DNA of the CDR3 is TGTGCCAGCAGCCAAGAGGAGGGTTTAGCCAAAAACATTCAGTACTTC. It specifies CASSQEEGLAKNIQYF.

The J gene is TRBJ2-3, the V gene TRBV10-3, with 9 bases fitting TRBD1. The CDR3 is made up of 17 amino acids. J was trimmed by 0 bases and V by 6 bases; bases with no gene match: 10. The germline CDR1 and CDR2 sequences are ENHRY and SYGVKD. The CDR3 sequence: CAIRKGLGTGSTDTQYF. For the CDR3, the DNA is TGTGCCATCAGAAAGGGCCTCGGGACAGGGAGCACAGATACGCAGTATTTT.

This sequence joins TRBV6-1 and TRBJ2-1, with 8 positions matching TRBD2. Germline CDR1 is MNHNS and CDR2 is SASEGT. The CDR3 spans 13 residues. V trimming: 5 bases; J trimming: 9 bases; junction bases outside the gene matches: 6. This chain's CDR3 is CASSPGGVGEQFF. CDR3 nucleotide sequence: TGTGCCAGCAGTCCGGGGGGGGTTGGTGAGCAGTTCTTC.

This sequence joins TRBV2 and TRBJ1-6, with D possibly matching TRBD1 (5 bases). This CDR3 has 14 amino acids. Germline V gene sequence: CDR1 SNHLY, CDR2 FYNNEI. The V gene lost 10 bases and the J gene lost 3 bases, with 13 bases spanning the gap. The CDR3, as DNA: TGTGCCACCCTCCTTGACAGCTATAATTCACCCCTCCACTTT. Translating it yields CATLLDSYNSPLHF.

The rearrangement uses TRBV30 and TRBJ2-7; D not resolved. In germline, CDR1 is GTSNPN, CDR2 SVGIG (reference sequence). Trimming shortened V by 3 bases and J by 2 bases, and 20 bases separated the two germline ends. CDR3 length: 16 amino acids. For the CDR3, the DNA is TGTGCCTGGAGCCCGCTCGAGCGAACCACCACCTACGAGCAGTACTTC. It is translated as CAWSPLERTTTYEQYF.

The rearrangement joins TRBV2 to TRBJ2-5; no reliable D call. The CDR3 is 14 amino acids. Germline lookup yields CDR1 SNHLY and CDR2 FYNNEI. The ends were cut back, 4 bases at V and 5 bases at J, with 14 bases in the middle. The CDR3 protein is CASSGPAHGETQYF. CDR3 DNA sequence: TGTGCCAGCAGTGGACCGGCCCACGGGGAGACCCAGTACTTC.

This chain uses TRBV18 with TRBJ2-7, with TRBD1 identical over 8 bases. CDR3 length equals 13 residues. Germline V CDR1 and CDR2: KGHSH, LQKENI. With 3 bases clipped from V and 5 bases from J, the junction kept 3 bases outside the gene matches. The CDR3 loop reads CASSPSGGDEQYF. The CDR3 DNA reads TGTGCCAGCTCACCCTCAGGGGGCGACGAGCAGTACTTC.

This chain uses TRBV2 with TRBJ2-3; 7 positions agree with TRBD2. The CDR3 is 15 residues long. Germline V gene sequence: CDR1 SNHLY, CDR2 FYNNEI. The V and J ends lost 4 bases and 2 bases, in that order; junction bases with no gene match: 6. CDR3 amino acids: CASSGLAGDTDTQYF. The DNA of the CDR3 is TGTGCCAGCAGTGGTCTGGCGGGAGACACAGATACGCAGTATTTT.

The chain couples TRBV27 to TRBJ2-3, with a tentative D call TRBD2 (7 bases). The CDR3 consists of 16 residues. Germline V gene lookup returns CDR1 MNHEY and CDR2 SMNVEV (reference sequence). Trimming shortened V by 1 base and J by 1 base, and 12 bases separated the two germline ends. The CDR3 region has the DNA TGTGCCAGCAGTTTATGGCGAGGGGGGGGCACAGATACGCAGTATTTT. It codes for CASSLWRGGGTDTQYF.